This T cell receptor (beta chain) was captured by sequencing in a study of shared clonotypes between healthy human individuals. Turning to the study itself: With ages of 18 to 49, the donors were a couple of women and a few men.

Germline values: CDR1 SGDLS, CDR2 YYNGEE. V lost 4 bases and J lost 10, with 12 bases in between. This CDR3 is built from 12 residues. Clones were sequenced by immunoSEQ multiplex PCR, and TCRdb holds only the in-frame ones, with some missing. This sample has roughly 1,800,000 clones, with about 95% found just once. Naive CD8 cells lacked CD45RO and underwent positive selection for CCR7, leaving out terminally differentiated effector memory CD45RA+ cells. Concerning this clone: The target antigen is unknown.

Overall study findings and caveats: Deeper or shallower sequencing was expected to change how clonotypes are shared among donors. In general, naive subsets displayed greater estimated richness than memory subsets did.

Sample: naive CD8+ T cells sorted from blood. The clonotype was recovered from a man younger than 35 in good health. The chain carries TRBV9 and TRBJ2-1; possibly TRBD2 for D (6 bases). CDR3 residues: CASSSGGREQFF. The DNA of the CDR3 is TGTGCCAGCAGCTCGGGTGGGAGGGAGCAGTTCTTC.